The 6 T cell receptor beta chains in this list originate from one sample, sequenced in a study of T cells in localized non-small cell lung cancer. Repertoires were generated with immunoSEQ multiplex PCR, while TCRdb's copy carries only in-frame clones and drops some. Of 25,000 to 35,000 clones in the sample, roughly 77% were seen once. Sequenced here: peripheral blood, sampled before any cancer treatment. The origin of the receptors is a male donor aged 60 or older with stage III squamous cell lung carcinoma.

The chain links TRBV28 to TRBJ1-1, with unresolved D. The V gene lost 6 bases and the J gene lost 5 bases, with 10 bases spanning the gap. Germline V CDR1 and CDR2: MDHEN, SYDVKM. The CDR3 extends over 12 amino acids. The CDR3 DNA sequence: TGTGCCAGCAGACCAGGAGGGACTGAAGCTTTCTTT. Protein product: CASRPGGTEAFF.

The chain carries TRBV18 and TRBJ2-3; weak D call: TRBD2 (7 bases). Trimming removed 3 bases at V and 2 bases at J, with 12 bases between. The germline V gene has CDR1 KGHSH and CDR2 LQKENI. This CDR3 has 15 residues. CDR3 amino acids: CASSPAGAPTDTQYF. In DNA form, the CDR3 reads TGTGCCAGCTCACCGGCGGGGGCCCCCACAGATACGCAGTATTTT.

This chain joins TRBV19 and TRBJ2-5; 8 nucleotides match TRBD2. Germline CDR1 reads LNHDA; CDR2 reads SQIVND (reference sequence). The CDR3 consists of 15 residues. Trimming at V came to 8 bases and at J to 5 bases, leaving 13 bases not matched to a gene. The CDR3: CASSRTAGGKETQYF. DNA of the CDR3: TGTGCCAGTTCCCGAACCGCGGGGGGTAAGGAGACCCAGTACTTC.

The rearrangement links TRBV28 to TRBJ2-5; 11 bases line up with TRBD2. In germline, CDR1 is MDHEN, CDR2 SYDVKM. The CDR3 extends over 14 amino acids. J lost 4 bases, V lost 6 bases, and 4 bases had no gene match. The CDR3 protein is CASSRGLAGETQYF. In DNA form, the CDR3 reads TGTGCCAGCAGCCGTGGACTAGCGGGAGAGACCCAGTACTTC.

In DNA, the CDR3 is TGTGCCAGCAGACCGGGACAGGGGCTTAATTCACCCCTCCACTTT. This gives the protein CASRPGQGLNSPLHF. The J gene is TRBJ1-6, the V gene TRBV6-5; 10 bases line up with TRBD1. V shed 6 bases and J 6 bases; nucleotides not matched to a gene: 5. CDR3 length: 15 residues. Germline V gene lookup returns CDR1 MNHEY and CDR2 SVGAGI.

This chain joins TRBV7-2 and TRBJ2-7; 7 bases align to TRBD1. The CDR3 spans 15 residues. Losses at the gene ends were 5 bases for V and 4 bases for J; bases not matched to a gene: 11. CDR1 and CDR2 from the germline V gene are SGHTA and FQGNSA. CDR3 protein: CASSAEQGTQYEQYF. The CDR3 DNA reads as TGTGCCAGCAGCGCTGAACAGGGGACCCAGTACGAGCAGTACTTC.